A single sample gave rise to the 27 T cell receptor beta chains below, sequenced in a study of metastatic and nonmetastatic thyroid tumors. Thyroid surgery was performed in patients who had received no treatment beforehand. Using MiXCR, TCRdb reanalyzed the PCR reads. The sample lists tens of thousands of clones; roughly 13% were seen once. Specimen: blood. The receptors stem from a female donor with papillary thyroid cancer or a benign thyroid nodule (not recorded which). Some clones in this sample may be carry-over from other donors' samples.

By share, this clone counts as medium-sized. This chain connects TRBV11-1 to TRBJ1-1; TRBD1 agrees at 9 bases. V dropped 5 bases and J dropped 5; count of bases not matched to a gene: 12. Germline CDR1 SGHAT, CDR2 FQDESV (reference sequence). This CDR3 contains 16 residues. Written as DNA, the CDR3 is TGTGCCAGCAGCCCTAGTTGGGACAGGGTAGCAACTGAAGCTTTCTTT. Protein: CASSPSWDRVATEAFF.

This clone occurred many times. Here the CDR3 reads CASSHTGLGGYTF. The CDR3, as DNA: TGTGCCAGCAGCCATACAGGGTTAGGGGGCTACACCTTC. This sequence joins TRBV3-1 and TRBJ1-2, with D possibly TRBD1 on 6 matching bases. The CDR3 sequence is 13 residues long. With 3 bases removed from V and 8 bases from J, the gap between germline ends came to 13 bases. CDR1 and CDR2 (germline): LGHDT, YNNKEL (reference sequence).

This clone was counted at least ten times. The junction and the germline gene differ at one end; a read error may be behind it. The same CDR3 also results from other DNA sequences found in this sample. The chain links TRBV6-1 to TRBJ1-1; D gene uncertain. In germline, CDR1 is MNHNS, CDR2 SASEGT. The CDR3 length is 11 residues. CDR3 region: CASSSTTEAFF. The CDR3 coding sequence is TGTGCCAGCAGTTCCACAACCGAAGCTTTTTTT.

In this sample, this clone turned up many times. A much bigger clone sits one base away, suggesting this may be a read error. J is TRBJ2-7 and V is TRBV6-8, with 9 nucleotides matching TRBD1. CDR1 is MNHGY, CDR2 SAAAGT, per germline. J was trimmed by 6 bases and V by 5 bases; bases with no gene match: 11. The CDR3 consists of 15 residues. CDR3 region: CASSNRKDRGSEQYF. The DNA for the CDR3 is TGTGCCAGCAGTAACAGGAAGGACAGGGGAAGCGAGCAGTACTTC.

There are many counts of this clone. The chain links TRBV20-1 to TRBJ2-2; 8 bases fit TRBD1. Trimming at V came to 6 bases and at J to 4 bases, leaving 7 bases not matched to a gene. Germline V gives CDR1 DFQATT, CDR2 SNEGSKA (reference sequence). CDR3 length: 14 amino acids. The CDR3 DNA sequence: TGCAGTGCGGATGCCGGGACAGGCACCGGGGAGCTGTTTTTT. Translated, it gives CSADAGTGTGELFF.

A note on this clone: A much larger clone lies a single base off, so this may be a read error. The chain combines TRBV7-9 with TRBJ1-1; the D is unclear. The CDR3 spans 13 residues. In germline, CDR1 is SEHNR, CDR2 FQNEAQ (reference sequence). The CDR3 protein is CASSLAIESESFF. CDR3 nucleotides: TGTGCCAGCAGCTTAGCTATCGAGAGTGAATCTTTCTTT.

Many counts were recorded for this clone. The chain is built from TRBV30 and TRBJ2-2, with 8 bases that match TRBD2. This CDR3 contains 15 residues. Germline loops: CDR1 GTSNPN, CDR2 SVGIG (reference sequence). V shed 3 bases and J 5 bases; nucleotides not matched to a gene: 8. The CDR3 bases are TGTGCCTGGAGGGTAGCGGGACTCCTAACCGGGGAGCTGTTTTTT. Protein sequence: CAWRVAGLLTGELFF.

This clone was seen many times. Different DNA sequences within this sample yield the same CDR3. The V and J genes are TRBV28 and TRBJ1-4, with D possibly being TRBD1 (6 bases). This CDR3 has 14 amino acids. Trimming shortened V by 5 bases and J by 4 bases, and 11 bases separated the two germline ends. Germline V gene lookup returns CDR1 MDHEN and CDR2 SYDVKM. This CDR3 reads CASSLGGINEKLFF. The CDR3 nucleotides are TGTGCCAGCAGTCTAGGGGGTATTAATGAAAAACTGTTTTTT.

In this sample, this clone turned up many times. The gene calls are TRBV4-1 and TRBJ2-2, with 13 bases matching TRBD2. The CDR3 runs 20 residues. Trimming at V came to 1 base and at J to 6 bases, leaving 14 bases not matched to a gene. Germline V lookup: CDR1 MGHRA, CDR2 YSYEKL. The CDR3 nucleotides read TGCGCCAGCAGCCAAGTCGCCGGGACTAGCGGGACAGGGTGGGCCGGGGAGCTGTTTTTT. The encoded protein is CASSQVAGTSGTGWAGELFF.

This clone was counted ten times or more. This chain links TRBV11-2 with TRBJ2-1; D possibly matches TRBD1 or TRBD2 (5 bases each). Germline V lookup: CDR1 SGHAT, CDR2 FQNNGV. The CDR3 runs 15 residues. V lost 0 bases to trimming and J lost 6 bases, with 12 bases between them. The CDR3 spells CASSLDSARGNEQFF. The CDR3 region has the DNA TGTGCCAGCAGCTTAGATAGTGCGAGGGGCAATGAGCAGTTCTTC. The full variable domain, rest sourced from reference TRBV11-2 and TRBJ2-1, is EAGVAQSPRYKIIEKRQSVAFWCNPISGHATLYWYQQILGQGPKLLIQFQNNGVVDDSQLPKDRFSAERLKGVDSTLKIQPAKLEDSAVYLCASSLDSARGNEQFFGPGTRLTVL.

There are many counts of this clone. The chain joins TRBV30 to TRBJ2-6; D might be TRBD2 (6 bases). CDR1 and CDR2 (germline): GTSNPN, SVGIG (reference sequence). V was pared by 1 base and J by 0 bases, with 10 bases between. CDR3 length: 16 amino acids. CDR3 sequence: CAWSDGGPSGANVLTF. DNA of the CDR3: TGTGCCTGGAGTGACGGGGGTCCCTCTGGGGCCAACGTCCTGACTTTC.

CDR3 in DNA: TGTGCCAGCAGCTTGAGGGGATCTAGCGTAGGGGGCACCGGGGAGCTGTTTTTT. Translating it yields CASSLRGSSVGGTGELFF. The chain couples TRBV5-4 to TRBJ2-2, with D tentatively TRBD1 or TRBD2 (6 bases each). Germline loops: CDR1 SGHNT, CDR2 YYREEE (reference sequence). V gave up 1 base and J gave up 4 bases, with 20 bases separating them. This CDR3 has 18 amino acids.

This clone has at least ten counts. The chain's CDR3 is CASSLAFRQETQYF. The CDR3 DNA reads TGTGCCAGCAGCTTAGCGTTCAGACAAGAGACCCAGTACTTC. The genes are TRBV7-2 and TRBJ2-5; no clear D. Per the germline V gene, CDR1 is SGHTA and CDR2 is FQGNSA. The CDR3 runs 14 residues. Trimming took off 0 bases at V and 2 bases at J, with 7 bases between the two ends.

This clone was observed a few times. A much larger clone differs by one base, so this may be a read error. This chain uses TRBV6-1 with TRBJ1-1; the D is unclear. This CDR3 is 14 amino acids long. Germline values: CDR1 MNHNS, CDR2 SASEGT. Trimming took off 7 bases at V and 5 bases at J, with 17 bases between the two ends. The CDR3 protein is CASIPTVGWTEAFF. CDR3 sequence (DNA): TGTGCCAGCATTCCGACGGTGGGATGGACTGAAGCTTTCTTT.

This clone showed up many times. The chain recombines TRBV5-1 with TRBJ2-2; maybe TRBD2 (6 bases). The CDR3 is 16 amino acids. Trimming left V 0 bases short and J 5 bases short, with 14 bases between. CDR1 SGHRS and CDR2 YFSETQ come from the germline V gene. DNA for the CDR3: TGCGCCAGCAGCTTGGTGGGGGGAGAAAGGACCGGGGAGCTGTTTTTT. This gives the protein CASSLVGGERTGELFF.

The V gene is TRBV25-1, the J gene TRBJ1-2; 8 nucleotides match TRBD1. From germline, CDR1 is MGHDK and CDR2 SYGVNS. Germline trimming cut 5 bases from V and 5 bases from J; bases unmatched to any gene: 25. This CDR3 region has 20 residues. The CDR3 sequence: CASSPTAGRGRRAGGYGYTF. DNA for the CDR3: TGTGCCAGCAGTCCAACCGCAGGCAGGGGGCGCCGCGCGGGAGGGTATGGCTACACCTTC.

Many counts were recorded for this clone. The chain joins TRBV12-3 or TRBV12-4 to TRBJ1-1, with D possibly TRBD1 on 5 matching bases. V shed 3 bases and J shed 4 bases, with 9 bases lying between them. This CDR3 has 13 residues. The CDR3 region is CASSFGGGTEAFF. The CDR3 DNA reads TGTGCCAGCAGTTTCGGGGGGGGCACTGAAGCTTTCTTT.

This rearrangement joins TRBV7-6 to TRBJ2-3; D tentatively reads TRBD1 or TRBD2 (5 bases each). V lost 5 bases and J 4 bases, leaving 13 bases between the germline ends. There are 14 residues in the CDR3. Germline V gene lookup returns CDR1 SGHVS and CDR2 FNYEAQ. This chain's CDR3 is CASSLGAGADTQYF. In nucleotides, the CDR3 is TGTGCCAGCAGCCTAGGGGCGGGCGCAGATACGCAGTATTTT.

This clone showed up many times. The gene calls are TRBV9 and TRBJ2-1; D is unclear. Germline-derived CDR1 and CDR2 are SGDLS and YYNGEE. The ends were cut back, 3 bases at V and 1 base at J, with 11 bases in the middle. This CDR3 comprises 15 residues. The CDR3 sequence: CASSESVRSYNEQFF. CDR3 coding DNA: TGTGCCAGCAGCGAATCGGTAAGATCCTACAATGAGCAGTTCTTC.

This clone was recorded at least ten times. The chain links TRBV6-2 or TRBV6-3 to TRBJ1-2, with D unresolved. Deletions cut 2 bases from V and 4 bases from J, with 11 bases between. This CDR3 region has 14 residues. In germline, CDR1 is MNHEY, CDR2 SVGEGT. CDR3 bases: TGTGCCAGCAGTTACCACCAGGTACCCTATGGCTACACCTTC. Residues: CASSYHQVPYGYTF.

This clone was detected many times. J is TRBJ2-1 and V is TRBV3-1; possibly TRBD2 for D (6 bases). V lost 2 bases and J lost 9, with 14 bases in between. Per germline, CDR1 LGHDT and CDR2 YNNKEL (reference sequence). The CDR3 is 14 amino acids. The CDR3 DNA is TGTGCCAGCAGCCAACTGGAGGGTCAGAGTGAGCAGTTCTTC. Its protein product is CASSQLEGQSEQFF.

There are many counts of this clone. The chain combines TRBV27 with TRBJ2-6, with 10 nucleotides matching TRBD1. The CDR3 runs to 17 residues. Germline V CDR1 and CDR2: MNHEY, SMNVEV (reference sequence). With V trimmed by 6 bases and J by 1 base, 6 bases remained unmatched. CDR3 region: CASSPGQGWSGANVLTF. As DNA, the CDR3 is TGTGCCAGCAGCCCGGGACAGGGGTGGTCTGGGGCCAACGTCCTGACTTTC.

The CDR3 sequence: CASSLGLAGVVTGELFF. The CDR3 region has the DNA TGTGCCAGCAGCTTAGGACTAGCGGGAGTAGTTACCGGGGAGCTGTTTTTT. V usage is TRBV11-2 and J usage is TRBJ2-2, with 12 bases matching TRBD2. Germline V gene data show CDR1 as SGHAT and CDR2 as FQNNGV. This CDR3 spans 17 amino acids. V trimming: 1 base; J trimming: 5 bases; junction bases outside the gene matches: 5.

This clone was seen ten or more times. The chain has TRBV20-1 and TRBJ2-5; a possible D gene is TRBD1 (5 bases). Trimming took off 3 bases at V and 3 bases at J, with 17 bases between the two ends. Germline V gene lookup returns CDR1 DFQATT and CDR2 SNEGSKA (reference sequence). This CDR3 is built from 15 residues. Here the CDR3 DNA reads TGCAGTGCTAGCCCCGCCGGACACTCAGAAGAGACCCAGTACTTC. Translation: CSASPAGHSEETQYF.

A few counts support this clone. A much larger clone lies a single base off, so this may be a read error. The chain employs TRBV28 and TRBJ1-1; D uncertain. The germline V gene encodes CDR1 MDHEN and CDR2 SYDVKM. The CDR3 runs 18 residues. Trimming removed 8 bases at V and 0 bases at J, with 25 bases between. The CDR3 DNA sequence: TGTGCCAGCCCCCCGGGGTGGAGACCACTACAAATGAACACTGAAGCTTTCTTT. Its translation: CASPPGWRPLQMNTEAFF.

The table lists this clone with a few counts. Possible read error: a much larger clone is one base away. Other nucleotide sequences from this sample produce the same CDR3. The rearrangement joins TRBV6-2 or TRBV6-3 to TRBJ2-3, with 10 bases matching TRBD2. Germline CDR1 MNHEY, CDR2 SVGEGT. Unmatched junction bases numbered 3, after V lost 6 bases and J lost 3 bases. The CDR3 consists of 14 residues. CDR3 in amino acids: CASSRTSGTDTQYF. In DNA form, the CDR3 reads TGTGCCAGCAGCCGGACTAGCGGTACAGATACGCAGTATTTT.

This clone was seen at least ten times. Since a much larger clone is just one base distant, this may be a read error. The CDR3: CASSERVVGSYGQYF. The DNA for the CDR3 is TGTGCCAGCAGTGAACGGGTCGTGGGCTCCTACGGGCAGTACTTC. The chain has TRBV2 and TRBJ2-7, with D unresolved. The CDR3 has 15 residues. Germline lookup yields CDR1 SNHLY and CDR2 FYNNEI.